The TCR beta chain described here comes from a study of T-cell reconstitution after alpha-beta-depleted transplantation in children. Broader study findings: Several patients had high TCRbeta diversity at day 60; it came from surviving recipient T cells and thymic progenitors.

Preparing the TCRbeta library involved the use of unique molecular identifiers. TCRdb ran MiXCR on the PCR reads and lists one entry per CDR3 protein. The table has about 27,000 distinct CDR3 sequences, around 6.3% seen once. The CDR3 sequence is 15 residues long. CDR1 SGHNT and CDR2 YYREEE come from the germline V gene (reference sequence). J gave up 7 bases and V 1 base, and 7 bases lay outside the gene matches. On this clonotype itself: Its antigen is undetermined.

The source is a male patient younger than 18 who had a stem cell transplant for acute myeloid leukemia, so the T cells may come from the graft donor. Sequenced material: PBMCs, mostly from graft donor cells, taken 180 days after TCRalphabeta/CD19-depleted stem cell transplant. This chain uses TRBV5-4 with TRBJ2-2, with 7 bases that match TRBD2. Here the CDR3 DNA reads TGTGCCAGCAGCTTGACTAGCGAGGGGATCGGGGAGCTGTTTTTT. This gives the protein CASSLTSEGIGELFF.